This T cell receptor (beta chain) is from a study of shared clonotypes between healthy human individuals. Overall study: Each donor's CD4 naive and CD4 memory cells filled three plates apiece, CD8 naive two, and CD8 memory one.

This CDR3 comprises 14 residues. V was clipped by 3 bases and J by 5 bases, with 10 bases between them. Germline V lookup: CDR1 ENHRY, CDR2 SYGVKD. Evenly divided among several immunoSEQ plates was the genomic DNA of each subset. Generated by immunoSEQ multiplex PCR, the TCRdb table keeps only in-frame clones and is missing some. The sample has 950,000 to 1,100,000 clones; about 75% are singletons. For this clone: Its antigen remains unidentified.

Study results and limitations: Specimens sampled were limited to blood, with tissue repertoires likely differing. The four-donor shared clonotypes exceeded non-shared clonotypes in generation probability, with non-shared ones scoring lower.

The V gene is TRBV10-3, the J gene TRBJ1-4, with D hard to call. This sequence originates from a man aged 18 to 29 in good health. The source material was memory CD4+ T cells sorted from blood. Subset specified: CD45RA-negative fraction. CDR3: CAISERGENEKLFF. The CDR3 DNA follows: TGTGCCATCAGTGAACGCGGGGAGAATGAAAAACTGTTTTTT.